The 28 T cell receptor beta chains reported below all come from one sample, sequenced in a study of T cell responses to AZD1222 COVID-19 vaccine. Measured with immunoSEQ multiplex PCR; TCRdb has only the in-frame clones, and not every one. The table shows 110,000 to 150,000 clones, with about nine tenths occurring only once. The source material was peripheral blood, sampled on day 0 of AZD1222 vaccination. These receptors were collected from an adult in good health.

The genes are TRBV7-9 and TRBJ2-7; D possibly corresponds to TRBD2 (5 bases). The V gene's germline CDR1 is SEHNR and CDR2 FQNEAQ (reference sequence). The CDR3 covers 17 residues. V was cut by 5 bases and J by 1 base, with 21 bases left in between. As DNA, the CDR3 is TGTGCCAGCAGCCCCACATGGCCGGGGAAAGAGTCCTACGAGCAGTACTTC. Translating it yields CASSPTWPGKESYEQYF.

CDR3 sequence: CASSIERTNTQYF. In nucleotides, the CDR3 is TGTGCCAGTAGTATCGAACGGACAAATACGCAGTATTTT. The rearrangement joins TRBV19 to TRBJ2-3; tentative D call: TRBD1 (5 bases). CDR1 and CDR2 (germline): LNHDA, SQIVND (reference sequence). Trimming pared 3 bases from V and 7 bases from J, leaving 11 bases between. The CDR3 extends over 13 amino acids.

This clone has a single count. The chain uses TRBV28 and TRBJ1-1; D not certain. CDR1 is MDHEN, CDR2 SYDVKM, per germline. Trimming cost V 8 bases and J 5 bases, with 12 bases left between them. CDR3 length equals 12 residues. CDR3 sequence reads: CASRSGRTEAFF. The CDR3 DNA is TGTGCCAGCCGTAGTGGGCGGACTGAAGCTTTCTTT.

J is TRBJ1-4 and V is TRBV7-9, with D perhaps matching TRBD1 (6 bases). From germline, CDR1 is SEHNR and CDR2 FQNEAQ (reference sequence). CDR3 length: 12 amino acids. V was clipped by 7 bases and J by 6 bases, with 9 bases between them. The CDR3 is CASTRGDEKLFF. CDR3 nucleotide sequence: TGTGCCAGCACTAGGGGGGATGAAAAACTGTTTTTT.

V usage is TRBV19 and J usage is TRBJ2-3; D ambiguous. Trimming shortened V by 0 bases and J by 6 bases, and 13 bases separated the two germline ends. The CDR3 has 15 amino acids. Germline CDR1 and CDR2: LNHDA and SQIVND (reference sequence). As DNA, the CDR3 is TGTGCCAGTAGTATAGATGGCGTGGATGTGGATACGCAGTATTTT. Encoded protein: CASSIDGVDVDTQYF.

The chain recombines TRBV18 with TRBJ2-3; D is possibly TRBD1 (5 bases). V was shortened by 0 bases and J by 3 bases, with 7 bases between the two germline ends. Per the germline V gene, CDR1 is KGHSH and CDR2 is LQKENI. There are 14 residues in the CDR3. The CDR3 reads CASSPPAGTDTQYF. The CDR3, as DNA: TGTGCCAGCTCACCACCGGCAGGGACAGATACGCAGTATTTT.

The chain combines TRBV18 with TRBJ1-4; D is unresolved. The CDR3 contains 15 residues. V was cut by 0 bases and J by 5 bases, with 10 bases left in between. Germline loops: CDR1 KGHSH, CDR2 LQKENI. The CDR3 DNA follows: TGTGCCAGCTCACCACCGGCCCAGACAAATGAAAAACTGTTTTTT. This codes for CASSPPAQTNEKLFF.

The chain employs TRBV7-9 and TRBJ2-7; D is unresolved. The length of the CDR3 is 16 residues. V was pared by 1 base and J by 1 base, with 14 bases between. In germline, CDR1 is SEHNR, CDR2 FQNEAQ (reference sequence). The CDR3 protein is CASSLDLGVASYEQYF. The CDR3 nucleotides read TGTGCCAGCAGCTTAGATCTGGGTGTTGCGTCCTACGAGCAGTACTTC.

V gene TRBV7-9 combines with J gene TRBJ2-7, with TRBD1 matching over 12 bases. Per the germline V gene, CDR1 is SEHNR and CDR2 is FQNEAQ (reference sequence). The J segment lost 4 bases and the V segment lost 8 bases, leaving 9 bases of the junction unmatched. This CDR3 is built from 15 residues. The CDR3 DNA follows: TGTGCCAGCTCCTTCCGGGACAGGGGGCTATACGAGCAGTACTTC. Translated, it gives CASSFRDRGLYEQYF.

In DNA form, the CDR3 reads TGTGCCAGTAGTAGTATGGGGAACCATAATGAAAAACTGTTTTTT. This codes for CASSSMGNHNEKLFF. The chain combines TRBV19 with TRBJ1-4; D is undetermined. This CDR3 has 15 residues. The germline CDR1 and CDR2 sequences are LNHDA and SQIVND (reference sequence). Trimming removed 4 bases at V and 4 bases at J, with 13 bases between.

V is TRBV3-1 (or the pseudogene TRBV3-2) and J is TRBJ1-1, with 9 bases matching TRBD1. The V gene's germline CDR1 is LGHDT and CDR2 YNNKEL (reference sequence). Unmatched junction bases numbered 14, after V lost 1 base and J lost 5 bases. CDR3 length equals 18 residues. The CDR3 sequence is CASSQVLDRGTLPTEAFF. CDR3 DNA sequence: TGTGCCAGCAGCCAAGTCCTGGACAGGGGAACTTTACCTACTGAAGCTTTCTTT.

The chain joins TRBV2 to TRBJ1-1; 10 positions match TRBD1. Germline V lookup: CDR1 SNHLY, CDR2 FYNNEI. CDR3 size: 14 residues. V dropped 8 bases and J dropped 2; count of bases not matched to a gene: 5. The CDR3 here is CASGDRGRNTEAFF. The CDR3 region has the DNA TGTGCCAGCGGCGACAGGGGGCGTAACACTGAAGCTTTCTTT.

V usage is TRBV19 and J usage is TRBJ2-7; D gene ambiguous. The CDR3 is 14 amino acids. The germline V and J ends were trimmed by 3 bases and 3 bases, with 12 bases remaining between them. Germline CDR1 reads LNHDA; CDR2 reads SQIVND (reference sequence). CDR3 region: CASSISSKFYEQYF. DNA for the CDR3: TGTGCCAGTAGTATTTCTTCAAAGTTCTACGAGCAGTACTTC.

This chain connects TRBV5-1 to TRBJ1-2, with TRBD1 matching over 11 bases. Germline V gene sequence: CDR1 SGHRS, CDR2 YFSETQ. The junction had 12 bases not matched to a gene; V was cut back by 3 bases and J by 8 bases. This CDR3 contains 16 residues. CDR3 in DNA: TGCGCCAGCAGCTCTCATCTTGGGACAGGGGGTGGAGGCTACACCTTC. Residues: CASSSHLGTGGGGYTF.

The chain combines TRBV19 with TRBJ2-2; D is possibly TRBD1 (6 bases). The CDR3 totals 13 residues. V dropped 3 bases and J dropped 7 bases, with 9 bases sitting between them. Germline V gene data show CDR1 as LNHDA and CDR2 as SQIVND (reference sequence). The CDR3, as DNA: TGTGCCAGTAGTATGAGAGGGGGCGGGGAGCTGTTTTTT. Encoded protein: CASSMRGGGELFF.

The chain links TRBV6-6 to TRBJ1-5; D may be TRBD1 (5 bases). V gave up 4 bases and J gave up 3 bases, with 10 bases separating them. This CDR3 region has 14 residues. Germline V gene lookup returns CDR1 MNHNY and CDR2 SVGAGI (reference sequence). The CDR3 region has the DNA TGTGCCAGCAGTTCGGGGCAGAACAATCAGCCCCAGCATTTT. Its translation: CASSSGQNNQPQHF.

The V gene is TRBV12-5, the J gene TRBJ1-5, with unresolved D. Germline lookup yields CDR1 LGHNT and CDR2 FRNRAP. Trimming removed 0 bases from V and 5 bases from J, with 2 bases in between. The CDR3 is 12 residues long. The CDR3 protein is CASGLVHQPQHF. DNA of the CDR3: TGTGCTAGTGGTTTGGTACATCAGCCCCAGCATTTT.

V is TRBV30 and J is TRBJ2-5; D may correspond to TRBD1 or TRBD2 (5 bases each). The CDR3 is 15 amino acids. From germline, CDR1 is GTSNPN and CDR2 SVGIG (reference sequence). The V gene lost 4 bases and the J gene lost 0 bases, with 15 bases spanning the gap. CDR3 nucleotide sequence: TGTGCCTGGACCCCCCGGGGCTGGTACCAAGAGACCCAGTACTTC. Encoded protein: CAWTPRGWYQETQYF.

The chain combines TRBV18 with TRBJ1-2; TRBD1 agrees at 8 bases. Germline assignment: CDR1 KGHSH and CDR2 LQKENI. CDR3 size: 16 residues. V lost 1 base and J lost 3; bases outside the gene matches: 7. The CDR3 DNA reads TGTGCCAGCTCACCACAATCCAGGGGGCCTCACTATGGCTACACCTTC. Translating gives CASSPQSRGPHYGYTF.

In this sample, this clone turned up once. The rearrangement links TRBV7-9 to TRBJ1-1, with a weak D call TRBD1 (5 bases). The ends were cut back, 1 base at V and 3 bases at J, with 12 bases in the middle. Germline V lookup: CDR1 SEHNR, CDR2 FQNEAQ (reference sequence). The CDR3 runs 15 residues. The DNA for the CDR3 is TGTGCCAGCAGCTTAGTTCAGGGCGGGTACACTGAAGCTTTCTTT. It yields the protein CASSLVQGGYTEAFF. Supplemented by reference TRBV7-9 and TRBJ1-1, the full variable domain reads DTGVSQNPRHKITKRGQNVTFRCDPISEHNRLYWYRQTLGQGPEFLTYFQNEAQLEKSRLLSDRFSAERPKGSFSTLEIQRTEQGDSAMYLCASSLVQGGYTEAFFGQGTRLTVV.

This clone was counted between two and nine times. The chain combines TRBV12-5 with TRBJ1-5, with 8 bases lining up with TRBD1. Germline-derived CDR1 and CDR2 are LGHNT and FRNRAP. The CDR3 covers 17 residues. The J segment lost 3 bases and the V segment lost 1 base, leaving 8 bases of the junction unmatched. The CDR3 is CASGLGQGPRFNQPQHF. The DNA for the CDR3 is TGTGCTAGTGGTTTGGGACAGGGGCCGCGATTCAATCAGCCCCAGCATTTT.

The chain carries TRBV25-1 and TRBJ1-2; 7 bases are shared with TRBD1. V lost 6 bases, J lost 4 bases, and 2 bases stayed unmatched. This CDR3 spans 12 amino acids. CDR1 is MGHDK, CDR2 SYGVNS, per germline. CDR3 sequence (DNA): TGTGCCAGCAGGGACAGGAGCTATGGCTACACCTTC. Translated, it gives CASRDRSYGYTF.

V gene TRBV18 combines with J gene TRBJ2-7; 7 nucleotides align to TRBD1. The CDR3 covers 15 residues. Germline V gives CDR1 KGHSH, CDR2 LQKENI. V shed 3 bases and J 1 base; nucleotides not matched to a gene: 6. In nucleotides, the CDR3 is TGTGCCAGCTCACCGGGACAGCACTTTTCCTACGAGCAGTACTTC. Its translation is CASSPGQHFSYEQYF.

The CDR3 DNA is TGTGCCACCAGTGATTTCTTATCCACCGGGGAGCTGTTTTTT. It translates to CATSDFLSTGELFF. The chain combines TRBV24-1 with TRBJ2-2; D is unresolved. This CDR3 has 14 amino acids. V dropped 1 base and J dropped 4 bases, with 6 bases sitting between them. CDR1 and CDR2 from the germline V gene are KGHDR and SFDVKD.

The CDR3: CASSKDGRVRNEKLFF. The CDR3 DNA is TGTGCCAGCAGCAAAGATGGCAGGGTGCGTAATGAAAAACTGTTTTTT. The V and J genes are TRBV21-1 and TRBJ1-4; the D call in the table, TRBD1, was not verified against the DNA. TRBV21-1 is a pseudogene segment. This CDR3 contains 16 residues.

This clone was found a few times. This chain uses TRBV5-1 with TRBJ1-2, with TRBD1 as a possible D gene (5 bases). The CDR3 is 15 amino acids. V lost 4 bases and J lost 2, with 15 bases in between. Germline V gene lookup returns CDR1 SGHRS and CDR2 YFSETQ. CDR3 loop: CASSAGTLGNYGYTF. DNA of the CDR3: TGCGCCAGCAGCGCCGGGACGCTAGGGAACTATGGCTACACCTTC.

The rearrangement uses TRBV29-1 and TRBJ1-3, with unresolved D. The CDR3 runs 14 residues. Germline V CDR1 and CDR2: SQVTM, ANQGSEA. V lost 3 bases to trimming and J lost 0 bases, with 9 bases between them. CDR3 sequence: CSVENSFSGNTIYF. CDR3 bases: TGCAGCGTTGAGAACAGCTTCTCTGGAAACACCATATATTTT.

V is TRBV7-9 and J is TRBJ2-2; unclear D gene. This CDR3 spans 19 amino acids. V was shortened by 5 bases and J by 1 base, with 23 bases between the two germline ends. Germline CDR1 and CDR2: SEHNR and FQNEAQ (reference sequence). CDR3 coding DNA: TGTGCCAGCAGCCTAAGTGGCTGGAGTCGGGTGCGGAACACCGGGGAGCTGTTTTTT. Encoded protein: CASSLSGWSRVRNTGELFF.